This T cell receptor (beta chain) was obtained from a study of control samples from healthy donors and cancer patients. Method: immunoSEQ multiplex PCR; TCRdb's copy keeps in-frame clones and lacks some. The repertoire holds fewer than 150,000 clones, 80% to 95% seen once, with 2% to 2.5% in the top ten. This CDR3 contains 15 residues. Trimming cost V 5 bases and J 0 bases, with 11 bases left between them. Germline values: CDR1 MNHNY, CDR2 SVGAGI (reference sequence). This chain joins TRBV6-6 and TRBJ2-1; D might be TRBD2 (6 bases). The sample was blood. The sequence was obtained from a man between 18 and 29 years old in good health. CDR3 sequence (DNA): TGTGCCAGCAGTATAGCGGAGCGCTCCTACAATGAGCAGTTCTTC. As protein: CASSIAERSYNEQFF.